The clone carrying this T cell receptor (beta chain) was observed many times. The data were obtained in a study of T-cell reconstitution after alpha-beta-depleted transplantation in children. In germline, CDR1 is LNHNV, CDR2 YYDKDF (reference sequence). The CDR3 has 15 residues. Trimming pared 0 bases from V and 2 bases from J, leaving 8 bases between. Unique molecular identifiers were incorporated when the TCRbeta library was constructed. A single record per CDR3 protein comes from TCRdb applying MiXCR to the PCR reads. Of hundreds of thousands of distinct CDR3 sequences in the sample, approximately 16% were seen once.

This clonotype was sampled from a human donor who donated a stem cell graft to a child with acute myeloid leukemia. V is TRBV15 and J is TRBJ1-3; D uncertain. The sample in question was PBMCs from the stem cell graft donor, obtained from the stem cell graft. The CDR3 nucleotides are TGTGCCACCAGCAGAGATCGAGGGCCTGGAAACACCATATATTTT. This codes for CATSRDRGPGNTIYF. Full variable domain (outside the CDR3, taken from reference TRBV15 and TRBJ1-3): DAMVIQNPRYQVTQFGKPVTLSCSQTLNHNVMYWYQQKSSQAPKLLFHYYDKDFNNEADTPDNFQSRRPNTSFCFLDIRSPGLGDTAMYLCATSRDRGPGNTIYFGEGSWLTVV.